A selection of T cell receptor beta chains follows, all from one sample in a study of blood T cell repertoires in COVID-19. The table came from immunoSEQ multiplex PCR; TCRdb's copy has only in-frame clones and leaves some out. The repertoire holds 250,000 to 300,000 clones, with 80% to 90% as singletons. Sequencing was done on a sample of peripheral blood. The receptors were sampled from a woman between 65 and 79 years old with COVID-19, enrolled during active disease. The CDR3 runs from the conserved cysteine through the conserved F or W. D genes are given only for firm matches. Rows may omit the clone size; those that give it use once, few, many or a size class.

J	size	D	V	CDR3	DNA
TRBJ2-2	-	TRBD2	TRBV5-1	CASSLVTGGDGTGELFF	TGCGCCAGCAGCTTGGTGACGGGAGGCGATGGCACCGGGGAGCTGTTTTTT
TRBJ2-3	-	TRBD2	TRBV20-1	CSASRASGGDTQYF	TGCAGTGCTAGTCGCGCTAGCGGGGGCGATACGCAGTATTTT
TRBJ2-5	once	TRBD2	TRBV18	CASSTTSGRPQYF	TGTGCCAGCTCGACGACTAGCGGGCGACCCCAGTACTTC
TRBJ1-1	-	-	TRBV2	CASSGQGILEIEAFF	TGTGCCAGCAGTGGGCAGGGGATTCTTGAGATTGAAGCTTTCTTT
TRBJ1-1	-	TRBD1	TRBV3-1/TRBV3-2	CASSRQGVDTEAFF	TGTGCCAGCAGCCGACAGGGGGTGGACACTGAAGCTTTCTTT
TRBJ2-7	-	-	TRBV2	CATRISYEQYF	TGTGCCACCCGTATCTCCTACGAGCAGTACTTC
TRBJ2-5	-	-	TRBV6-2/TRBV6-3	CASSVSGIAEETQYF	TGTGCCAGCAGTGTTTCCGGGATAGCGGAAGAGACCCAGTACTTC
TRBJ2-1	-	TRBD2	TRBV5-6	CASSLTRREAHNNEQFF	TGTGCCAGCAGCTTAACGCGGCGGGAGGCCCATAACAATGAGCAGTTCTTC
TRBJ2-7	-	TRBD1	TRBV14	CASSPGQGAYEQYF	TGTGCCAGCAGCCCGGGACAGGGGGCCTACGAGCAGTACTTC
TRBJ2-7	-	-	TRBV5-1	CASSSGFEQYF	TGCGCCAGCAGCTCGGGTTTCGAGCAGTACTTC
TRBJ1-6	-	-	TRBV7-6	CASSAGVRNSPLHF	TGTGCCAGCAGCGCCGGGGTCCGGAATTCACCCCTCCACTTT
TRBJ2-1	-	TRBD2	TRBV5-1	CASSKTGTSGREQFF	TGCGCCAGCAGCAAAACCGGGACTAGCGGGAGGGAGCAGTTCTTC
TRBJ1-2	-	TRBD1	TRBV5-1	CASSPVTGVANYGYTF	TGCGCCAGCAGCCCCGTGACAGGGGTAGCTAACTATGGCTACACCTTC
TRBJ1-2	-	TRBD1	TRBV19	CASSISEGQLYF	TGTGCCAGTAGTATCTCCGAGGGACAGCTCTACTTC
TRBJ2-1	-	TRBD2	TRBV3-1/TRBV3-2	CASSQTSGTYNEQFF	TGTGCCAGCAGCCAGACTAGCGGAACATACAATGAGCAGTTCTTC
TRBJ1-2	-	TRBD1	TRBV5-1	CASSLQGAADGYTF	TGCGCCAGCAGCTTACAGGGGGCTGCGGATGGCTACACCTTC
TRBJ2-7	-	TRBD2	TRBV19	CASSIRTSSYEQYF	TGTGCCAGTAGTATAAGGACTAGCTCCTACGAGCAGTACTTC
TRBJ2-7	-	TRBD1	TRBV5-1	CASSRGTGEYEQYF	TGCGCCAGCAGCCGAGGGACAGGAGAATACGAGCAGTACTTC
TRBJ1-2	-	-	TRBV14	CASSQNPGSNYGYTF	TGTGCCAGCAGCCAAAACCCGGGTTCTAACTATGGCTACACCTTC
TRBJ2-1	-	TRBD1	TRBV29-1	CSARTGENEQFF	TGCAGCGCTAGGACAGGAGAGAATGAGCAGTTCTTC
TRBJ1-6	-	TRBD1	TRBV9	CASSEDRLGNSPLHF	TGTGCCAGCAGCGAGGACAGGTTGGGGAATTCACCCCTCCACTTT
TRBJ2-1	once	-	TRBV28	CASTGFPLNEQFF	TGTGCCAGTACAGGCTTTCCGCTGAATGAGCAGTTCTTC
TRBJ2-7	-	-	TRBV11-2	CASSLGSGGPNEQYF	TGTGCCAGCAGCTTAGGGTCAGGAGGGCCTAACGAGCAGTACTTC
TRBJ2-2	-	-	TRBV18	CASSPRSPGTNTGELFF	TGTGCCAGCTCACCAAGGTCACCGGGGACGAACACCGGGGAGCTGTTTTTT
TRBJ1-2	-	TRBD1	TRBV9	CASSVGTGLNYGYTF	TGTGCCAGCAGCGTAGGGACAGGGCTGAACTATGGCTACACCTTC
TRBJ1-5	-	TRBD1	TRBV5-1	CASRPGTGNNQPQHF	TGCGCCAGCCGTCCCGGGACAGGGAACAATCAGCCCCAGCATTTT
TRBJ2-2	-	-	TRBV9	CASSEYGTVYTGELFF	TGTGCCAGCAGCGAATACGGGACTGTATACACCGGGGAGCTGTTTTTT
TRBJ1-6	-	-	TRBV10-3	CAITRDKYNSPLHF	TGTGCCATCACCCGTGACAAGTATAATTCACCCCTCCACTTT
TRBJ1-3	-	TRBD1	TRBV19	CASSRQGHSGNTIYF	TGTGCCAGTAGTCGACAGGGACACTCTGGAAACACCATATATTTT
TRBJ2-7	few	TRBD2	TRBV11-3	CASSPRTSGSIYEQYF	TGTGCCAGCAGCCCAAGGACTAGCGGGAGCATCTACGAGCAGTACTTC
TRBJ1-1	-	-	TRBV7-9	CASSFGGAAPEAFF	TGTGCCAGCAGCTTTGGGGGGGCGGCCCCTGAAGCTTTCTTT
TRBJ2-2	-	TRBD1	TRBV7-9	CASSLVQGETGELFF	TGTGCCAGCAGCCTGGTGCAGGGGGAGACCGGGGAGCTGTTTTTT
TRBJ2-1	-	TRBD2	TRBV7-3	CASSPRLSGSDEQFF	TGTGCCAGCAGCCCACGACTAAGCGGGAGCGATGAGCAGTTCTTC
TRBJ2-1	-	-	TRBV15	CATSRVTSAHYNEQFF	TGTGCCACCAGCAGAGTGACCAGCGCCCACTACAATGAGCAGTTCTTC
TRBJ2-7	-	TRBD1	TRBV24-1	CATSDAGTGKPDEQYF	TGTGCCACCAGTGATGCCGGGACAGGAAAACCCGACGAGCAGTACTTC
TRBJ2-3	-	TRBD2	TRBV9	CASSAIAGGPDTQYF	TGTGCCAGCAGCGCTATAGCGGGAGGGCCAGATACGCAGTATTTT
TRBJ2-7	-	TRBD2	TRBV6-5	CASSLSGKNYEQYF	TGTGCCAGCAGCTTGAGCGGGAAGAACTACGAGCAGTACTTC
TRBJ2-3	-	-	TRBV5-5	CASSLQGRTDTQYF	TGTGCCAGCAGCTTGCAGGGGCGCACAGATACGCAGTATTTT
TRBJ1-1	-	-	TRBV3-1/TRBV3-2	CASRGQTGGTEAFF	TGTGCCAGCCGCGGACAGACGGGGGGCACTGAAGCTTTCTTT
TRBJ2-1	-	TRBD2	TRBV5-1	CASSSSGFSYNEQFF	TGCGCCAGCAGCTCTAGCGGGTTCTCCTACAATGAGCAGTTCTTC
TRBJ2-7	many	-	TRBV29-1	CSVDTGKESGEQYF	TGCAGCGTTGACACAGGGAAGGAATCGGGCGAGCAGTACTTC
TRBJ1-1	-	TRBD1	TRBV27	CASGHRGLNTEAFF	TGTGCCAGCGGGCACAGGGGGCTGAACACTGAAGCTTTCTTT
TRBJ2-1	-	-	TRBV6-2/TRBV6-3	CASSATRGNEQFF	TGTGCCAGCAGCGCAACTAGAGGCAATGAGCAGTTCTTC
TRBJ1-2	-	-	TRBV21-1	CASSNALDTSYGYTF	TGTGCCAGCAGCAATGCTCTCGACACCTCGTATGGCTACACCTTC
TRBJ1-1	-	TRBD1	TRBV28	CASISGGAMNTEAFF	TGTGCCAGCATCTCAGGGGGCGCGATGAACACTGAAGCTTTCTTT